This TCR beta chain was observed in a study of CD8 T cells in ankylosing spondylitis (dated by TCRdb to 2016 to 2017). As for the study more broadly: To find TCR variants linked to disease, the study profiled T cell receptor beta repertoires in ankylosing spondylitis patients and healthy donors. The full study cohort comprised 25 ankylosing spondylitis patients and some 110 healthy donors. Samples of peripheral blood were taken, and for ankylosing spondylitis patients, synovial fluid was collected as well.

The table lists this clonotype with a few counts. The antigen it recognizes is unknown. No per-base quality is available; no much larger clone lies one base away. The full study reports these points: A TCR beta motif made up of fewer than 10 highly homologous amino acid variants appeared to be characteristic of blood from ankylosing spondylitis patients. In peripheral blood, the disease-linked clones were found at relatively low frequencies and had a CD8+ phenotype. The disease-linked clones were reported as significantly enriched in matched synovial fluid samples from ankylosing spondylitis patients. Some motif variants were previously reported in synovial fluid and blood of reactive arthritis patients, suggesting common disease-initiation mechanisms.

The CDR3 measures 16 amino acids from cysteine to phenylalanine. Left in the record is the CDR3 DNA by itself, 48 bases read in frame from the first base. Trimming takes 8 bases from V and 1 base from J, and the germline ends sit 15 bases apart. Via the germline V gene, CDR1 is MDHEN and CDR2 SYDVKM. The listed sequencing device is Illumina HiSeq 2500. TCR beta libraries were prepared by quantitative 5'-RACE with molecular barcodes. The published analysis was carried out like this. To identify disease-linked TCR variants, a new computational method was used, one built on a probabilistic model of VDJ rearrangement. TCRdb reprocessing: public reads trimmed at Q25 with fastp, clones called with MiXCR, in-frame beta chains kept. Each entry is one CDR3 protein sequence, shown with its most common DNA and genes. It is TCRdb's table, rather than the study itself, that gives the V and J calls and clone size. The table for this sample lists a few hundred thousand distinct CDR3 sequences; roughly 10% of them were counted only once. Together, the top ten hold roughly 6.8% of the sample.

The TCR originated in a male donor with ankylosing spondylitis or in good health (not recorded which). Input material: blood, either unsorted or a sorted T cell fraction (not recorded which). Here the chain combines TRBV28 and TRBJ1-6, with TRBD1 tentatively as D gene (5 bases match). The DNA sequence is TGTGCCAGCTACACCGGCGGGGGTTCCTATAATTCACCCCTCCACTTT. Its protein product is CASYTGGGSYNSPLHF.